What follows describes a single TCR beta chain. The sample belongs to a study of shared clonotypes between healthy human individuals. Naive CD8 cells were CD45RO-negative, positively selected for CCR7, excluding terminally differentiated effector memory CD45RA+ cells. V was trimmed by 2 bases and J by 4 bases, leaving 17 bases between them. Germline CDR1 reads MNHEY; CDR2 reads SVGAGI. This CDR3 has 16 residues. Around 200 ng DNA, approximately 31,000 T cell genomes, went into each sorted-subset replicate PCR. The protocol was immunoSEQ multiplex PCR, while the TCRdb copy is restricted to in-frame clones and leaves out a portion. The sample comprises 2 million or so clones, less than 95% of which are singletons, and around 1.1% rests with the top ten.

The chain recombines TRBV6-5 with TRBJ2-5; D is unresolved. This TCR was sampled from a young man in good health. The sample taken for sequencing was naive CD8+ T cells sorted from blood. CDR3 residues: CASSYRSVSLGETQYF. The CDR3, as DNA: TGTGCCAGCAGTTACCGCTCCGTCAGCCTAGGAGAGACCCAGTACTTC.